A single sample gave rise to the 14 T cell receptor beta chains below, sequenced in a study of identical twins. MiXCR, run by TCRdb on the 5' RACE reads, gives a single entry per CDR3 protein. The sample contains approximately 600,000 distinct CDR3 sequences, under 8.5% of which appear only once. The same sample was also studied in work on yellow fever vaccine responses in identical twins.

Sample: PBMCs. The source is a woman younger than 35 in good health.

The chain uses TRBV6-1 and TRBJ2-1; tentatively, D is TRBD1 or TRBD2 (5 bases each). CDR1 MNHNS and CDR2 SASEGT come from the germline V gene. The CDR3 runs 17 residues. Deletions cut 2 bases from V and 8 bases from J, with 22 bases between. CDR3 nucleotide sequence: TGTGCCAGCAGTGAATTAAGACGGGGCCCGATCGGCTATGAGCAGTTCTTC. It yields the protein CASSELRRGPIGYEQFF.

The DNA for the CDR3 is TGCAGTGCTAGCGAGACTAGTACAATTCAGTACGTC. Residues: CSASETSTIQYV. The chain joins TRBV20-1 to TRBJ2-7, with D tentatively TRBD2 (6 bases). The V gene's germline CDR1 is DFQATT and CDR2 SNEGSKA (reference sequence). Deletions cut 3 bases from V and 10 bases from J, with 16 bases between. CDR3 length: 12 residues.

This sequence joins TRBV28 and TRBJ2-5; no clear D. Germline V gene lookup returns CDR1 MDHEN and CDR2 SYDVKM. Trimming cost V 5 bases and J 3 bases, with 19 bases left between them. The CDR3 has 16 amino acids. The CDR3 is CASSGPGFPNKETQYF. CDR3 nucleotide sequence: TGTGCCAGCAGTGGGCCCGGATTTCCGAACAAAGAGACCCAGTACTTC.

This clonotype was counted ten times or more. The CDR3 is CASSLAPRGGGPYNEQFF. CDR3 coding DNA: TGTGCCAGCAGTTTAGCTCCCCGGGGGGGCGGTCCCTACAATGAGCAGTTCTTC. V and J are TRBV12-3 or TRBV12-4 and TRBJ2-1; 8 bases line up with TRBD2. V shed 0 bases, J shed 2 bases, and the junction held 9 bases outside the gene matches. The CDR3 runs 18 residues.

This clonotype was seen many times. The chain employs TRBV20-1 and TRBJ2-2, with a tentative D call TRBD2 (6 bases). Looked up from germline, CDR1 is DFQATT and CDR2 is SNEGSKA (reference sequence). V lost 0 bases and J lost 3, with 11 bases in between. This CDR3 has 15 amino acids. CDR3 DNA: TGCAGTGCTAGAGATGGAAGGAGGGACACCGGGGAGCTGTTTTTT. Translated, it gives CSARDGRRDTGELFF.

This clonotype was counted at least ten times. This chain connects TRBV12-3 or TRBV12-4 to TRBJ1-5; D uncertain. Trimming stripped 1 base from V and 9 bases from J, with 7 bases between. The CDR3 extends over 12 amino acids. DNA of the CDR3: TGTGCCAGCAGTTTAGAGGTCCCGCCCCAGCATTTT. Translation gives CASSLEVPPQHF.

This clonotype was detected only a few times. CDR3 sequence (DNA): TGTGCCAGCAGCCAAGATCGACTAGCTCTTGGCAATGAGCAGTTCTTC. Its protein product is CASSQDRLALGNEQFF. This sequence joins TRBV3-1 and TRBJ2-1, with 7 bases lining up with TRBD2. V was pared by 0 bases and J by 6 bases, with 8 bases of the junction left unmatched. Germline CDR1 is LGHDT and CDR2 is YNNKEL (reference sequence). This CDR3 region has 16 residues.

This clonotype has only a few counts. V gene TRBV6-1 combines with J gene TRBJ2-1; 10 bases map to TRBD2. After removal of 7 bases from V and 9 bases from J, the junction contained 12 bases not matched to a gene. The CDR3 covers 15 residues. Looked up from germline, CDR1 is MNHNS and CDR2 is SASEGT. The CDR3, as DNA: TGTGCCAGCATAAGAGCGGGGGGGCCGGGTCTTGAGCAGTTCTTC. Protein sequence: CASIRAGGPGLEQFF.

This clonotype was seen more than once but under ten times. The rearrangement joins TRBV15 to TRBJ1-3; no firm D call. Germline V gene sequence: CDR1 LNHNV, CDR2 YYDKDF (reference sequence). V was pared by 5 bases and J by 4 bases, with 21 bases between. The CDR3 runs 17 residues. CDR3 residues: CATSASSEPGLGNTIYF. DNA of the CDR3: TGTGCCACCAGCGCCAGCAGCGAACCAGGTCTGGGAAACACCATATATTTT.

This clonotype was seen more than once but under ten times. J is TRBJ2-5 and V is TRBV10-3; D call uncertain. The germline V and J ends were trimmed by 4 bases and 5 bases, with 8 bases remaining between them. The CDR3 extends over 12 amino acids. CDR1 ENHRY and CDR2 SYGVKD come from the germline V gene. The CDR3 nucleotides read TGTGCCATCAGTGTACGTGAGGAGACCCAGTACTTC. It encodes CAISVREETQYF.

This clonotype occurred many times. V usage is TRBV9 and J usage is TRBJ1-2; D is undetermined. V was cut by 0 bases and J by 2 bases, with 8 bases left in between. Per the germline V gene, CDR1 is SGDLS and CDR2 is YYNGEE. The CDR3 has 14 amino acids. CDR3 DNA: TGTGCCAGCAGCGTAGGAACAACGAACTATGGCTACACCTTC. It translates to CASSVGTTNYGYTF.

This clonotype occurred many times. The chain links TRBV4-2 to TRBJ2-3, with 12 positions matching TRBD2. The trim removed 0 bases at V and 6 bases at J, leaving 4 bases unmatched. CDR3 size: 16 residues. CDR1 is LGHNA, CDR2 YNFKEQ, per germline. CDR3 coding DNA: TGTGCCAGCAGCCAAGATCGACTAGCGGGGGCCGATACGCAGTATTTT. This translates into CASSQDRLAGADTQYF.

V usage is TRBV20-1 and J usage is TRBJ2-7; D remains ambiguous. The CDR3 is made up of 12 amino acids. V lost 5 bases, J lost 3 bases, and 11 bases lay in between. The germline CDR1 and CDR2 sequences are DFQATT and SNEGSKA (reference sequence). This CDR3 is CSASTDRYEQYF. The CDR3 region has the DNA TGCAGTGCTTCGACCGACCGCTACGAGCAGTACTTC.

V usage is TRBV20-1 and J usage is TRBJ2-5; TRBD2 aligns across 8 bases. The CDR3 is 14 residues long. Germline CDR1 and CDR2: DFQATT and SNEGSKA (reference sequence). The CDR3 DNA reads as TGCAGCCAAAAGGGACTAGTTAGGGAGGAGACCCAGTACTTC. It is translated as CSQKGLVREETQYF.